This TCR beta chain was identified during a study of graft-versus-host responses after intestinal transplantation. This table comes from immunoSEQ multiplex PCR, and its TCRdb copy is limited to in-frame clones, with some not included. The table records nearly 20,000 clones, around nine tenths of them present only once. CDR3 length: 13 residues. Trimming removed 1 base from V and 7 bases from J, with 11 bases in between. Germline-derived CDR1 and CDR2 are SGDLS and YYNGEE. The origin of this receptor is a human patient who received an intestinal transplant, so some T cells may come from the graft donor. The chain couples TRBV9 to TRBJ1-1; no clear D. The sequenced sample was PBMCs, obtained roughly 32 weeks after intestinal transplant. The CDR3 sequence: CASSVRATGEAFF. In DNA, the CDR3 is TGTGCCAGCAGCGTAAGGGCGACGGGTGAAGCTTTCTTT.